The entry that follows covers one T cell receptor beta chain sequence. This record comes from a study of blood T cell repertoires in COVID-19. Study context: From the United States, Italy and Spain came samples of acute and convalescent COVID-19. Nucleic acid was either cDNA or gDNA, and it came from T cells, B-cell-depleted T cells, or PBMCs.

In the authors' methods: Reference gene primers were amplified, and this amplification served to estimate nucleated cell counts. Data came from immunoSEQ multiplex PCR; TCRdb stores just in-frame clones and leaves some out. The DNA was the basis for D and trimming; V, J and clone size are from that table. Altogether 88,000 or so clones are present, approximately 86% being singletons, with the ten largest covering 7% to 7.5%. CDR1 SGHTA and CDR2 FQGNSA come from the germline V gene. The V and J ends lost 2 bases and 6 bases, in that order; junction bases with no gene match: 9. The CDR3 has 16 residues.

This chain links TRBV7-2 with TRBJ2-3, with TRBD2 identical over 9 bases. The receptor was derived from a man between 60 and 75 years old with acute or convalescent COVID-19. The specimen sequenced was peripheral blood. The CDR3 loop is CASSLQAGGRGDTQYF. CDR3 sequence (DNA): TGTGCCAGCAGCTTACAGGCGGGGGGGCGAGGGGATACGCAGTATTTT.